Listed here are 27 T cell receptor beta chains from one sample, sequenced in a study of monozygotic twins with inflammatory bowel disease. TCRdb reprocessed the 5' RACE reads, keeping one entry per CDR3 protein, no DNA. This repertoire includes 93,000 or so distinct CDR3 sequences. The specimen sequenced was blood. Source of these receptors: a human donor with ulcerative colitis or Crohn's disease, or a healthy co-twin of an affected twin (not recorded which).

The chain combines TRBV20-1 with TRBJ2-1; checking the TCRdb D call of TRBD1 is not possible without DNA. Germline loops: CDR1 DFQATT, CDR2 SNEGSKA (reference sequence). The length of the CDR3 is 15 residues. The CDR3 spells CSAQQGRGLDNEQFF.

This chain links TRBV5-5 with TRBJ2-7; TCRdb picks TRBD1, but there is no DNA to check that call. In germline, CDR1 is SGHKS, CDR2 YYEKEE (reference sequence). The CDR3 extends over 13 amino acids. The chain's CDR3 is CASRQDGTYEQYF.

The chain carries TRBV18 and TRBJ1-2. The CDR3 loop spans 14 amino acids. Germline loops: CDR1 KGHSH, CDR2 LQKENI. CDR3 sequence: CASSELESRGGYTF.

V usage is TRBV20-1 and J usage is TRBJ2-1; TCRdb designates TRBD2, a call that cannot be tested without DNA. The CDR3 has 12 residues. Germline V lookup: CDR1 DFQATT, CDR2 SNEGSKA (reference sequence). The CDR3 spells CSARTNYNEQFF.

This CDR3 is CASSTGGRWEQFF. The chain is built from TRBV19 and TRBJ2-1; as DNA is missing, the TRBD1 call by TCRdb cannot be tested. CDR3 size: 13 residues. CDR1 LNHDA and CDR2 SQIVND come from the germline V gene (reference sequence).

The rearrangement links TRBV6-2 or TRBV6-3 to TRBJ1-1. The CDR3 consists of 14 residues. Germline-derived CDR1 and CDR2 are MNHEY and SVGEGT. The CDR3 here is CASSYWNHRTEAFF.

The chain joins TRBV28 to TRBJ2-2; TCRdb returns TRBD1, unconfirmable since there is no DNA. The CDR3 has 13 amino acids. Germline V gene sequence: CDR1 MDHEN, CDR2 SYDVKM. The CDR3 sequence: CAIAGHYTGELFF.

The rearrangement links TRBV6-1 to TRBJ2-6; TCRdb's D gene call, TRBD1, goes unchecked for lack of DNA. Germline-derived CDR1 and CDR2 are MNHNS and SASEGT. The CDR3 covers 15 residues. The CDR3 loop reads CASSTRTAGANVLTF.

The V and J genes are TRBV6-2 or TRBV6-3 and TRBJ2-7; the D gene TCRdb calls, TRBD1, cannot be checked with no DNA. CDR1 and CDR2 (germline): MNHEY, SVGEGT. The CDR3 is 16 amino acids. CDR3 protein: CASSFTGTGSSYEQYF.

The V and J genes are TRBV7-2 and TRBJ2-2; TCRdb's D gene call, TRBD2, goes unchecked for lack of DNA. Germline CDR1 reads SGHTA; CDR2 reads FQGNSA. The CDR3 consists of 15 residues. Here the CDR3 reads CASRRVRGSTGELFF. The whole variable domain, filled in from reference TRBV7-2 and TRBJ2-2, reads GAGVSQSPSNKVTEKGKDVELRCDPISGHTALYWYRQSLGQGLEFLIYFQGNSAPDKSGLPSDRFSAERTGGSVSTLTIQRTQQEDSAVYLCASRRVRGSTGELFFGEGSRLTVL.

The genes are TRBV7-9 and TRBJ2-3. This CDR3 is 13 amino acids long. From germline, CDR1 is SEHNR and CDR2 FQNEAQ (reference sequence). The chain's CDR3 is CASSLRKSDTQYF.

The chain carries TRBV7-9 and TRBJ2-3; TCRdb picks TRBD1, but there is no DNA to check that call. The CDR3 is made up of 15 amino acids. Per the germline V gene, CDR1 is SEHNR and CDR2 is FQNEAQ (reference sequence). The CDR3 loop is CASSPGQGSTDTQYF.

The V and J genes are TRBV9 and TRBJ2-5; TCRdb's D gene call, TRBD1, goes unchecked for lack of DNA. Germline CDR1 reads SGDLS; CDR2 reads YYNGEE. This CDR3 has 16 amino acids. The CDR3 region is CASSVAQGDLLETQYF.

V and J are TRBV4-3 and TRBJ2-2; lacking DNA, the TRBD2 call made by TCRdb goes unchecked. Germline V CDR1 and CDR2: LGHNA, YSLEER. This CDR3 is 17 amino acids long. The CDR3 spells CASSQVPTSGITGELFF.

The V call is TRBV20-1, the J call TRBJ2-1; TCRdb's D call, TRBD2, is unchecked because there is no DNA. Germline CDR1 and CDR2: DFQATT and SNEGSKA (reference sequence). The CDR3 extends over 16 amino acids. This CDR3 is CSAPVPRTSGYNEQFF.

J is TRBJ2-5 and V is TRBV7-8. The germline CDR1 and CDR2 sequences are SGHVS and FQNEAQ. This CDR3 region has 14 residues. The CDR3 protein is CASSLGTSLETQYF.

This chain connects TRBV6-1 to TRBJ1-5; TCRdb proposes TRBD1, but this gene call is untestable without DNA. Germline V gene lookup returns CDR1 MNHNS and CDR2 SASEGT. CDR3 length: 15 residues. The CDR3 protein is CATLRAPTGDQPQHF.

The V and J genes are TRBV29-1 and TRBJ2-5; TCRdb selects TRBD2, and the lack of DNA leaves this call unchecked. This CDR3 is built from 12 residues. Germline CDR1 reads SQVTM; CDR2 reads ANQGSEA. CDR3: CSASLIQETQYF.

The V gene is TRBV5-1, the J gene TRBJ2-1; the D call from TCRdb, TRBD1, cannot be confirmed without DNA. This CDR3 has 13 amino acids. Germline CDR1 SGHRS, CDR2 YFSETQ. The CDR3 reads CASSRGQNNEQFF.

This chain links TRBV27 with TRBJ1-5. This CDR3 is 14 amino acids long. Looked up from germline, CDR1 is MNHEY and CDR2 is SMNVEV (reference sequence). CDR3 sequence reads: CASSFSDSNQPQHF.

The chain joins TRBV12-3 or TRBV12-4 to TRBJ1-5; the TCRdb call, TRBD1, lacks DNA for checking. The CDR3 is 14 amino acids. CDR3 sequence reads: CASSLAGGHQPQHF.

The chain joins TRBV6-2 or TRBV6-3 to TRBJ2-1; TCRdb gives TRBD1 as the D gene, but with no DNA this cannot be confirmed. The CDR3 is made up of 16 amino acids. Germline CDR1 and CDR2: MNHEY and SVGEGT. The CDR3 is CASGPFEGTEDNEQFF.

Here the CDR3 reads CASSLVAGYEKLFF. This chain joins TRBV4-1 and TRBJ1-4. CDR3 length: 14 residues. Germline loops: CDR1 MGHRA, CDR2 YSYEKL.

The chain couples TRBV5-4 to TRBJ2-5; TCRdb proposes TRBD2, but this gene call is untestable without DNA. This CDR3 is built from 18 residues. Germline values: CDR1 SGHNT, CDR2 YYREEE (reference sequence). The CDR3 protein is CASTSLKTSGGAGETQYF.

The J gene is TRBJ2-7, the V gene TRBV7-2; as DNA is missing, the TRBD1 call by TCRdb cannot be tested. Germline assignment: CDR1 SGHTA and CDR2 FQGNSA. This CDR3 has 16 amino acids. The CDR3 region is CASSLKHGTHSYEQYF. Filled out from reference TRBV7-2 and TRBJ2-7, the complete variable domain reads GAGVSQSPSNKVTEKGKDVELRCDPISGHTALYWYRQSLGQGLEFLIYFQGNSAPDKSGLPSDRFSAERTGGSVSTLTIQRTQQEDSAVYLCASSLKHGTHSYEQYFGPGTRLTVT.

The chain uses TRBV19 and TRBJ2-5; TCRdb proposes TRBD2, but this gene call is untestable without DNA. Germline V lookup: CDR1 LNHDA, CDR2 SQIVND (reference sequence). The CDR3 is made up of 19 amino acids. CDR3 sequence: CASSKTGTSGGASRETQYF.

The CDR3 protein is CATSPRTGSSYNEQFF. The V and J genes are TRBV7-2 and TRBJ2-1; without DNA, the TCRdb call of TRBD1 cannot be checked. Germline V gene data show CDR1 as SGHTA and CDR2 as FQGNSA. The CDR3 runs to 16 residues.